The count of the clone carrying this T cell receptor (beta chain) is one. This CDR3 is also generated by other DNA sequences in the sample. Authors' analysis steps: Using reference gene primer amplification, nucleated cell counts were estimated. TCRdb's table, derived via immunoSEQ multiplex PCR, lists solely in-frame clones and lacks some. Clone size and the V and J calls come from that table; the DNA yielded D and trimming. The sample includes 150,000 to 190,000 clones, roughly 80% seen only once; the top ten take roughly 0.6%. These data come from a study of blood T cell repertoires in COVID-19. Study summary: PBMCs, B-cell-depleted T cells, or T cells provided the cDNA or gDNA that made up the material.

Germline trimming cut 5 bases from V and 2 bases from J; bases unmatched to any gene: 2. Germline CDR1 and CDR2: SGHTA and FQGNSA. This CDR3 contains 13 residues. The sequencing sample was made of peripheral blood. The chain recombines TRBV7-2 with TRBJ1-2, with 7 bases aligning to TRBD1. The receptor's source is a man in his 60s with acute or convalescent COVID-19. Here the CDR3 reads CASSPDRNYGYTF. CDR3 nucleotides: TGTGCCAGCAGCCCGGACAGGAACTATGGCTACACCTTC.